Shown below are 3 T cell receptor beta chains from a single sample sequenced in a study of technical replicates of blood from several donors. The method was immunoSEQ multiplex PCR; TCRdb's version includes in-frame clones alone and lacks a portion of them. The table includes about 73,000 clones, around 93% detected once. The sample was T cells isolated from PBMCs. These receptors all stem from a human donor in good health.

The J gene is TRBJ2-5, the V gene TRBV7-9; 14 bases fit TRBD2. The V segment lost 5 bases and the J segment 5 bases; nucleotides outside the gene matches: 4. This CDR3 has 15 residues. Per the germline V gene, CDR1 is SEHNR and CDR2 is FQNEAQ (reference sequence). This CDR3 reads CASSPGTSGGETQYF. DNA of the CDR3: TGTGCCAGCAGCCCCGGGACTAGCGGGGGTGAGACCCAGTACTTC.

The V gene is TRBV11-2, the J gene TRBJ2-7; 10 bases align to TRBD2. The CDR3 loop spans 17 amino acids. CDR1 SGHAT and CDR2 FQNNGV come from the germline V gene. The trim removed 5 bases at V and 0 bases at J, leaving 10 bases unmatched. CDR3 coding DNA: TGTGCCAGCAGCGCACGCCTTTCTAGCGGGAGCTCCTACGAGCAGTACTTC. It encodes CASSARLSSGSSYEQYF.

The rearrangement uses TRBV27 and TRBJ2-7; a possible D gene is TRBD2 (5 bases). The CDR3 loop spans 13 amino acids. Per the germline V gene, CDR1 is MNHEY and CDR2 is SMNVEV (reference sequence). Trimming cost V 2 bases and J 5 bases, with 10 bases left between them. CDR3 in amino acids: CASSLRSRDEQYF. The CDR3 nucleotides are TGTGCCAGCAGTTTAAGGTCGCGGGACGAGCAGTACTTC.